These T cell receptor beta chains were read from a single sample in a study of OX40 agonist ivuxolimab in advanced cancers. TCRdb's table, derived via immunoSEQ multiplex PCR, lists solely in-frame clones and lacks some. The sample holds more than 10,000 clones, approximately 80% seen once. The source material was CD4+ or CD8+ T cells sorted from blood, sampled in a trial of the OX40 agonist ivuxolimab. The receptors here all came from an adult with an advanced solid tumor such as melanoma, head and neck, liver or kidney cancer. Both conserved end residues are part of each CDR3. Fields, in order: CDR3 DNA, CDR3 protein, J gene, CDR3 length, clone size, D gene, V gene. A D gene is named only where the DNA matches it firmly. Size is stated for part of the rows, as once, few or many counts, or as a class when the clone is expanded.

TGTGCCAGCAGCTTAGCGGGACAGGGTACTGAAGCTTTCTTT	CASSLAGQGTEAFF	TRBJ1-1	14	-	TRBD1	TRBV7-8
TGTGCCAGCAGCTTGGACAGCTACAATGAGCAGTTCTTC	CASSLDSYNEQFF	TRBJ2-1	13	-	-	TRBV5-4
TGTGCCAGCAGCCCGACAGGGGTTTATTCTAATGAAAAACTGTTTTTT	CASSPTGVYSNEKLFF	TRBJ1-4	16	-	TRBD1	TRBV11-2
TGTGCCAGCAGCCCGTTGGACTCCAATCAGCCCCAGCATTTT	CASSPLDSNQPQHF	TRBJ1-5	14	-	-	TRBV7-9
TGCGCCAGCAGCTTGGAAGGGACTCCAGGCACCCTCCACTTT	CASSLEGTPGTLHF	TRBJ1-6	14	few	-	TRBV5-1
TGTGCTAGTGGACCGGGGACAGGGTCCTACGAGCAGTACTTC	CASGPGTGSYEQYF	TRBJ2-7	14	-	TRBD1	TRBV12-5
TGCGCCAGCAGCTGGTACACGAGCTCCTACGAGCAGTACTTC	CASSWYTSSYEQYF	TRBJ2-7	14	-	-	TRBV5-1
TGTGCCAGCAGCTACCGGGACAGGGTCGAAGAGACCCAGTACTTC	CASSYRDRVEETQYF	TRBJ2-5	15	-	TRBD1	TRBV7-8
TGTGCCAGTAGTCCTCGGACTGGCGGGTTTAACGGCTACACCTTC	CASSPRTGGFNGYTF	TRBJ1-2	15	large	-	TRBV19
TGCGCCAGCAGCCCGACCGGGAGCTCTTCTAACTATGGCTACACCTTC	CASSPTGSSSNYGYTF	TRBJ1-2	16	-	-	TRBV4-1
TGTGCCAGCAGCAGCCCCCGGGCTAGTCTATCTCGGGAGCAGTTCTTC	CASSSPRASLSREQFF	TRBJ2-1	16	-	-	TRBV7-3
TGTGCCAGCATTTGGCTAGCGGGGGGCACAGATACGCAGTATTTT	CASIWLAGGTDTQYF	TRBJ2-3	15	-	TRBD2	TRBV2
TGTGCCAGCAGTTACGGGCTTGAGGGGAATTCACCCCTCCACTTT	CASSYGLEGNSPLHF	TRBJ1-6	15	-	-	TRBV6-5
TGCGCCAGCACGTCCACCCCGGCGGCGTCCTACGAGCAGTACTTC	CASTSTPAASYEQYF	TRBJ2-7	15	few	-	TRBV5-1
TGTGCCAGCAGCTTAAGTGGCACTGAAGCTTTCTTT	CASSLSGTEAFF	TRBJ1-1	12	-	-	TRBV11-1
TGTGCCAGCAGCGTAGATCAGGGGCTTGGAAACACCATATATTTT	CASSVDQGLGNTIYF	TRBJ1-3	15	-	-	TRBV9
TGTGCCAGCAGCTTGAACAGGGGGCTTAGATCACCCCTCCACTTT	CASSLNRGLRSPLHF	TRBJ1-6	15	-	TRBD1	TRBV5-6
TGTGCCAGCAGCTCGTCGATACTAAACTATGGCTACACCTTC	CASSSSILNYGYTF	TRBJ1-2	14	-	-	TRBV7-8
TGTGCCAGCAGCGCCCGGACAGGCAAGGCTAGGTACGAGCAGTACTTC	CASSARTGKARYEQYF	TRBJ2-7	16	-	TRBD1	TRBV5-4
TGTGCCAGCAGTGAAGGGATGGGGGTCCGACAACTCTACGAGCAGTACTTC	CASSEGMGVRQLYEQYF	TRBJ2-7	17	once	-	TRBV6-1
TGTGCCAGCAGTTTACCCTCCTACGAGCAGTACTTC	CASSLPSYEQYF	TRBJ2-7	12	-	-	TRBV27
TGTGCCAGTACCCCGCGGACTAGCGGGGGGGCGGCCAAAAACATTCAGTACTTC	CASTPRTSGGAAKNIQYF	TRBJ2-4	18	-	TRBD2	TRBV19
TGTGCCACCAGCAGAGATGGGACAGTTCATTGGGGGCAGTACTTC	CATSRDGTVHWGQYF	TRBJ2-7	15	-	TRBD1	TRBV15
TGTGCCAGCAGCTTTAGGGGGACTCAAGAGACCCAGTACTTC	CASSFRGTQETQYF	TRBJ2-5	14	-	-	TRBV5-6
TGTGCCAGTAGTAGGGGCGTGGTTGGAGTCTACACCTTC	CASSRGVVGVYTF	TRBJ1-2	13	-	-	TRBV19
TGTGCCAGCAGCCCCTATGAGGCCGGGGAGCTGTTTTTT	CASSPYEAGELFF	TRBJ2-2	13	-	-	TRBV7-9
TGTGCCAGCAGCCAAGAGGGGCTCGGGGCCAACGTCCTGACTTTC	CASSQEGLGANVLTF	TRBJ2-6	15	-	-	TRBV4-2
TGTGCCAGCTCCGGACAGGGAAATTCCGGGGAGCTGTTTTTT	CASSGQGNSGELFF	TRBJ2-2	14	few	TRBD1	TRBV7-9